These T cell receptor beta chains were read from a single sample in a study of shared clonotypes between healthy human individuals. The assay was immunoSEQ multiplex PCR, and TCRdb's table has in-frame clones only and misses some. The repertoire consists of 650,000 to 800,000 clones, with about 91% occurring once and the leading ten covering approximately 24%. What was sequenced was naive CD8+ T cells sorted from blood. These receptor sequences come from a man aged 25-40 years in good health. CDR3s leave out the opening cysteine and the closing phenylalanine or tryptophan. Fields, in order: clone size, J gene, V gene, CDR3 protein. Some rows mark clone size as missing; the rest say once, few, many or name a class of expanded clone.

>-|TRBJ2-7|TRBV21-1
ASNPEDRGRYEQY
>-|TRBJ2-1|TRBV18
ASSPGTGIFNEQF
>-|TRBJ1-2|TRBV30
AWSVVPDGYT
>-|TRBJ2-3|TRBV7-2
ASSLHRDYKQDTQY
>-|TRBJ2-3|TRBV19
ASSSEDTRADTQY
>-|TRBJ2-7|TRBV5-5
ASSLETSGSSYEQY
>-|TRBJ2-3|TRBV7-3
ASSLGTSEADTQY
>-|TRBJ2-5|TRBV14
ASSFTRGVLETQY
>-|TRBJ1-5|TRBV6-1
ASSDEGAGNQPQH
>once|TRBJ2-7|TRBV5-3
ASTLTGSTEQY
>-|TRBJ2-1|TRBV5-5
ASSSRGGYNEQF
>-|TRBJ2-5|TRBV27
ASSFGGETQY
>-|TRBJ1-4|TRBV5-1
ASSLWTGEKLF
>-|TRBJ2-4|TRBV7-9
ASSSKPGHLAKNIQY
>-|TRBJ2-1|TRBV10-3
ASWTGLNEQF
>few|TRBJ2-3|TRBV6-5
ASSYSMETDTQY
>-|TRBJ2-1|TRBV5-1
ASAGTATDNEQF
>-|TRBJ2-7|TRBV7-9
ASSLGGDSYEQY
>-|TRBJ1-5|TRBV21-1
ASSKGEAGQGINQPQH
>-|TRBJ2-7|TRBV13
ASSLRAGVYEQY